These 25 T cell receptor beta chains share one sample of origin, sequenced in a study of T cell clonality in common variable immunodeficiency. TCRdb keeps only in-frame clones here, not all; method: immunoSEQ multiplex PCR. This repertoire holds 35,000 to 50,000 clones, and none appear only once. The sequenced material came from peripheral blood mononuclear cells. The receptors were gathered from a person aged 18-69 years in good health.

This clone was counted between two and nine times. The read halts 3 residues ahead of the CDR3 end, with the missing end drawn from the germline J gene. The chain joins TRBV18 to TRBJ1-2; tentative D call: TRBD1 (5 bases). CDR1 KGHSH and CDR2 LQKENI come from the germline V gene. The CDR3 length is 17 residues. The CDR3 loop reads CASSPTGTRSSYNDYTF. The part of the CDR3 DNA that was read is TGTGCCAGCTCACCAACCGGGACTAGAAGCTCCTACAATGAC.

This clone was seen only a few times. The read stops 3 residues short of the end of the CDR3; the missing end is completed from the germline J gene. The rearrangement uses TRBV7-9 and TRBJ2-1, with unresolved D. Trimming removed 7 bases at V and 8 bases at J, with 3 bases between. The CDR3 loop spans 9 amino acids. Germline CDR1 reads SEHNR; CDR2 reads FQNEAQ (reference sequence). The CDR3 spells CASTDEQFF. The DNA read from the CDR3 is TGTGCCAGCACCGATGAG. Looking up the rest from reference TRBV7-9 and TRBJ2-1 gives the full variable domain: DTGVSQNPRHKITKRGQNVTFRCDPISEHNRLYWYRQTLGQGPEFLTYFQNEAQLEKSRLLSDRFSAERPKGSFSTLEIQRTEQGDSAMYLCASTDEQFFGPGTRLTVL.

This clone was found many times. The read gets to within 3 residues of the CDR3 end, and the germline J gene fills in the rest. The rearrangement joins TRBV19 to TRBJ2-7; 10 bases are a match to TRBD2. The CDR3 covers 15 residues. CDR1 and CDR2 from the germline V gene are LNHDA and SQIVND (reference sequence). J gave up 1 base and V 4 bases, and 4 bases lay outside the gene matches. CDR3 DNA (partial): TGTGCCAGTAGTACCCTAGCGGGAGCATCCTACGAG. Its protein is CASSTLAGASYE. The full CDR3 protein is CASSTLAGASYEQYF. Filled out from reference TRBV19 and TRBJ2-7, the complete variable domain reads DGGITQSPKYLFRKEGQNVTLSCEQNLNHDAMYWYRQDPGQGLRLIYYSQIVNDFQKGDIAEGYSVSREKKESFPLTVTSAQKNPTAFYLCASSTLAGASYEQYFGPGTRLTVT.

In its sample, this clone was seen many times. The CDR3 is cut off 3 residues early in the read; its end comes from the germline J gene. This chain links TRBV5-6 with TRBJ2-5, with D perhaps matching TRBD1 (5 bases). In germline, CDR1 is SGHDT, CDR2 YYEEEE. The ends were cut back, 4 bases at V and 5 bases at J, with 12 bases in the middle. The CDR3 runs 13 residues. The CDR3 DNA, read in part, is TGTGCCAGCAGCCTACAGGCGCGGGAGACC. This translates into CASSLQARET. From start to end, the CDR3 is CASSLQARETQYF.

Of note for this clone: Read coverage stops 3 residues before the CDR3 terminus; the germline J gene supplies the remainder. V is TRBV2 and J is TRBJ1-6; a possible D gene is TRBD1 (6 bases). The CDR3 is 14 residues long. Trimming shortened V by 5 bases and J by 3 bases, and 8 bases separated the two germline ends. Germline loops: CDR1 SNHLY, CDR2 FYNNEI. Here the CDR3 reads CASSTGNYNSPLHF. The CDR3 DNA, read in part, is TGTGCCAGCAGTACAGGGAACTATAATTCACCC.

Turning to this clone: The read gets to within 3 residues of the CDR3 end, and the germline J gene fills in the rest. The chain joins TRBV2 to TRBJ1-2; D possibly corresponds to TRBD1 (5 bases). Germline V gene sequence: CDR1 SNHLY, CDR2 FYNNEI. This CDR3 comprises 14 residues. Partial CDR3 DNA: TGTGCCAGCAGTTGGGACCGTGGGGACTACGAC. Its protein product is CASSWDRGDYD. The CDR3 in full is CASSWDRGDYDYTF. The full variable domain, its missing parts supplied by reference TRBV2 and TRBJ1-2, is EPEVTQTPSHQVTQMGQEVILRCVPISNHLYFYWYRQILGQKVEFLVSFYNNEISEKSEIFDDQFSVERPDGSNFTLKIRSTKLEDSAMYFCASSWDRGDYDYTFGSGTRLTVV.

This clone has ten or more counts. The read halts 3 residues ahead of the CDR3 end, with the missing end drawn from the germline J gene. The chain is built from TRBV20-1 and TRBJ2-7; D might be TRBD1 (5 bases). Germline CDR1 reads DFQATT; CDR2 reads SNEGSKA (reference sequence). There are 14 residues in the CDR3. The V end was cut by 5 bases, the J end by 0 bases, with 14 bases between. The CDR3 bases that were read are TGCAGTGCTCCTAATGTCGACAGCTCCTACGAG. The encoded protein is CSAPNVDSSYE. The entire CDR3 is CSAPNVDSSYEQYF.

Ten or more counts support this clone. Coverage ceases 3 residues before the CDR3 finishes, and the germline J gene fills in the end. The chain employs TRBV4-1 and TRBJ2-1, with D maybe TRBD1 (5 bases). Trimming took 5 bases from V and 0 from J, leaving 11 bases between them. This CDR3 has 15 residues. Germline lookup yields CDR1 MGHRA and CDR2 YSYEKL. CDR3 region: CASSRGFSSYNEQFF. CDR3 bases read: TGCGCCAGCAGCAGGGGTTTTAGCTCCTACAATGAG.

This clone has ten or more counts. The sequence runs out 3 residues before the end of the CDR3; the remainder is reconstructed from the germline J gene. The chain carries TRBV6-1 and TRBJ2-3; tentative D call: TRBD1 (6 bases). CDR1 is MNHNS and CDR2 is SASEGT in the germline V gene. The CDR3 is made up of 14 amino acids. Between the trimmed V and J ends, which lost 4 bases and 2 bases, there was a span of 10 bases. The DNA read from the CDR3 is TGTGCCAGCAGTGTGGGACATTACACAGATACG. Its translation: CASSVGHYTDT. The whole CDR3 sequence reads CASSVGHYTDTQYF.

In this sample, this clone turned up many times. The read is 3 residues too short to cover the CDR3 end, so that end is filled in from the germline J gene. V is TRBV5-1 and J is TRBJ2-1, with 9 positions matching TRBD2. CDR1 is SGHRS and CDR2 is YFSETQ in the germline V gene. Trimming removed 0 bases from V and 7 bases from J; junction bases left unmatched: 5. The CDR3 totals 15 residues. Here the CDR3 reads CASSLDSGGNNEQFF. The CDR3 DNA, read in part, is TGCGCCAGCAGCTTGGATAGCGGGGGTAATAATGAG.

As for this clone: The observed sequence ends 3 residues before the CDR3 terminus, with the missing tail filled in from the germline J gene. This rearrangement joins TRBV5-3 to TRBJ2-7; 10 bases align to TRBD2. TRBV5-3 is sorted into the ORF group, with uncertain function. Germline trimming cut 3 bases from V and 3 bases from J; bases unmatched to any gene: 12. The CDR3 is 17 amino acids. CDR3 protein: CARSSQNGLAELYEQYF. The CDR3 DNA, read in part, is TGTGCCAGAAGCTCGCAGAACGGACTAGCGGAGCTCTACGAG.

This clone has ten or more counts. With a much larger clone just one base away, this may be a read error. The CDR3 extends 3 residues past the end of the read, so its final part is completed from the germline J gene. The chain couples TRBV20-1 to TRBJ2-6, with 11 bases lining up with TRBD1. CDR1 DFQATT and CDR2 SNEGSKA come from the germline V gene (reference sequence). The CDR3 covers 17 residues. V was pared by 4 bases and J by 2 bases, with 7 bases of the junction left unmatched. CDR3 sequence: CSATTGTGGTGANVLTF. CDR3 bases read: TGCAGTGCTACTACCGGGACAGGGGGAACTGGGGCCAACGTC.

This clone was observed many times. The CDR3 region is CASSIDLTSGRITDTQYF. The sequenced CDR3 bases are TGTGCCAGTAGTATAGACCTCACTAGCGGGAGGATCACAGATACG. The chain carries TRBV19 and TRBJ2-3; the match to TRBD2 covers 12 bases. The DNA ends 3 residues before the CDR3 does, and the rest of the CDR3 is filled in from the germline J gene. The junction had 6 bases not matched to a gene; V was cut back by 0 bases and J by 2 bases. The CDR3 totals 18 residues. Germline V gives CDR1 LNHDA, CDR2 SQIVND (reference sequence). The full variable domain, its missing parts supplied by reference TRBV19 and TRBJ2-3, is DGGITQSPKYLFRKEGQNVTLSCEQNLNHDAMYWYRQDPGQGLRLIYYSQIVNDFQKGDIAEGYSVSREKKESFPLTVTSAQKNPTAFYLCASSIDLTSGRITDTQYFGPGTRLTVL.

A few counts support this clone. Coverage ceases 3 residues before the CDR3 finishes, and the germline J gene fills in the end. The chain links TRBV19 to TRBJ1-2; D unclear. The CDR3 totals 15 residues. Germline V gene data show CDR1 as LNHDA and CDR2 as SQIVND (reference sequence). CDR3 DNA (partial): TGTGCCAGTAGTTCCAAAGCGGGAGATAACAATGAC. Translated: CASSSKAGDNND. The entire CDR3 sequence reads CASSSKAGDNNDYTF. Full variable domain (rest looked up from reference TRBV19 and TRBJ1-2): DGGITQSPKYLFRKEGQNVTLSCEQNLNHDAMYWYRQDPGQGLRLIYYSQIVNDFQKGDIAEGYSVSREKKESFPLTVTSAQKNPTAFYLCASSSKAGDNNDYTFGSGTRLTVV.

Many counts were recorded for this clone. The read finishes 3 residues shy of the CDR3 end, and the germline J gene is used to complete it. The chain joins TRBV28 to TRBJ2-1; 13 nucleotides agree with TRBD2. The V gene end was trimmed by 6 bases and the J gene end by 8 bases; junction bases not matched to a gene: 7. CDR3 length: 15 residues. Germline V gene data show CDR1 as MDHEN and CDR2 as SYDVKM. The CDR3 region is CASSWGTSGKDEQFF. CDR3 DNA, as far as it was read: TGTGCCAGCAGCTGGGGGACTAGCGGGAAAGATGAG.

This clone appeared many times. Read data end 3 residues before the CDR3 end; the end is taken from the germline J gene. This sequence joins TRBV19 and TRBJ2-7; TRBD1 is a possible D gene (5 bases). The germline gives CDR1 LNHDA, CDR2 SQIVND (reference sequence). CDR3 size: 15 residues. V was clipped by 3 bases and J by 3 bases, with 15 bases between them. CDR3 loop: CASSMTREGYYEQYF. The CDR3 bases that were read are TGTGCCAGTAGTATGACCAGGGAAGGATACTACGAG. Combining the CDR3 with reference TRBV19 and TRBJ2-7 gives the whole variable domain DGGITQSPKYLFRKEGQNVTLSCEQNLNHDAMYWYRQDPGQGLRLIYYSQIVNDFQKGDIAEGYSVSREKKESFPLTVTSAQKNPTAFYLCASSMTREGYYEQYFGPGTRLTVT.

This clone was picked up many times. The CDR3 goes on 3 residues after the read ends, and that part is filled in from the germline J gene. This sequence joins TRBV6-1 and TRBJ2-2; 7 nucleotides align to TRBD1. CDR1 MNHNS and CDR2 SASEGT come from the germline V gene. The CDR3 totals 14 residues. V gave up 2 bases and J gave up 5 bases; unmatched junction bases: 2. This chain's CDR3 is CASSENRGTGELFF. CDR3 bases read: TGTGCCAGCAGTGAAAACAGGGGAACCGGGGAG.

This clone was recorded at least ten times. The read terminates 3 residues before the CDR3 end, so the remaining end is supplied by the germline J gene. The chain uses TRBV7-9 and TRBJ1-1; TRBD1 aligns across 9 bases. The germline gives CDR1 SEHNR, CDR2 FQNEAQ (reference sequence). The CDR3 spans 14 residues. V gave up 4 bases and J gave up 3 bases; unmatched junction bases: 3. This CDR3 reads CASSSGDRDTEAFF. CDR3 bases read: TGTGCCAGCAGCTCCGGGGACAGGGACACTGAA.

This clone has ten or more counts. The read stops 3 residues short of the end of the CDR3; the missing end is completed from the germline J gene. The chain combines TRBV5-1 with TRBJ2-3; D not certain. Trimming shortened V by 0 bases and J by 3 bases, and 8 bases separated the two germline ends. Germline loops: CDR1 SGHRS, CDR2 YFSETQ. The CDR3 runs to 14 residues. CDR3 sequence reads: CASSLEVSTDTQYF. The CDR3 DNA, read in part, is TGCGCCAGCAGCTTGGAGGTCTCTACAGATACG.

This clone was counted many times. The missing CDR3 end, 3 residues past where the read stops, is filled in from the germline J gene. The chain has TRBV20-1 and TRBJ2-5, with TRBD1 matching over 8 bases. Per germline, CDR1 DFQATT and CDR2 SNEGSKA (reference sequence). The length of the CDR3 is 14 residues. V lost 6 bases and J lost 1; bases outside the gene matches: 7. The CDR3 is CSARTGNSQETQYF. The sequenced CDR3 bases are TGCAGTGCGAGGACAGGGAACAGCCAAGAGACC.

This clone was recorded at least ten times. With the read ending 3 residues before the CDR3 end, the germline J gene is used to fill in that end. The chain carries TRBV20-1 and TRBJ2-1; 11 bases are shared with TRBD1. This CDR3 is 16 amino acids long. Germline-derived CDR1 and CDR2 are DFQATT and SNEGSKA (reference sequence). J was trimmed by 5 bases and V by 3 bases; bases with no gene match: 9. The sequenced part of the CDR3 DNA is TGCAGTGCTAGCGCTTGGACAGGGGGCTTCCACAATGAG. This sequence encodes CSASAWTGGFHNE. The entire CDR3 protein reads CSASAWTGGFHNEQFF.

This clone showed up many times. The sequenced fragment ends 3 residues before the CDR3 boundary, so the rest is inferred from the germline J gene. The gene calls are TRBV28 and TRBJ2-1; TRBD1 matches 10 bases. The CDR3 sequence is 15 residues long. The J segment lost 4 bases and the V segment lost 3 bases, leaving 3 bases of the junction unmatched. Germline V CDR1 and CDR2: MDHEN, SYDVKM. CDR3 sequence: CASSFGQGGYNEQFF. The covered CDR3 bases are TGTGCCAGCAGTTTCGGACAGGGGGGTTACAATGAG. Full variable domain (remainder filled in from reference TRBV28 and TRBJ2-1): DVKVTQSSRYLVKRTGEKVFLECVQDMDHENMFWYRQDPGLGLRLIYFSYDVKMKEKGDIPEGYSVSREKKERFSLILESASTNQTSMYLCASSFGQGGYNEQFFGPGTRLTVL.

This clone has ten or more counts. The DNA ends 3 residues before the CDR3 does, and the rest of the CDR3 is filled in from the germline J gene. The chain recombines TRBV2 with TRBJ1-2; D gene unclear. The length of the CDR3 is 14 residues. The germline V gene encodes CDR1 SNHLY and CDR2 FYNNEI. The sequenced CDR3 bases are TGTGCCAGCAGTGGTGAGGGTAGGAGTCGGGGC. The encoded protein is CASSGEGRSRG. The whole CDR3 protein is CASSGEGRSRGYTF.

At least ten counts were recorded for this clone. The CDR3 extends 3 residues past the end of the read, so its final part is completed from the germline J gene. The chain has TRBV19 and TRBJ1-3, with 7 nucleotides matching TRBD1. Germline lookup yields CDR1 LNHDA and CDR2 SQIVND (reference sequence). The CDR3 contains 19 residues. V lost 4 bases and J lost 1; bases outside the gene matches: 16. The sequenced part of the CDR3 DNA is TGTGCCAGTAGTACACGGGACAGAAGTTTGATTCCATCTGGAAACACC. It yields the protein CASSTRDRSLIPSGNT. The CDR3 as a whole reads CASSTRDRSLIPSGNTIYF.

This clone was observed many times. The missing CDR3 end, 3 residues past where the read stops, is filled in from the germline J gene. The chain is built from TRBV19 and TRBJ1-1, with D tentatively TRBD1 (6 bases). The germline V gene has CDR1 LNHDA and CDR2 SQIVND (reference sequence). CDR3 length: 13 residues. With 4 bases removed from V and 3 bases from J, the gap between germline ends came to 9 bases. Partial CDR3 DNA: TGTGCCAGTAGTACCCACAGGGACACTGAA. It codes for CASSTHRDTE. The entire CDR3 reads CASSTHRDTEAFF.